This is a list of T cell receptor beta chains from one sample in a study of blood T cell repertoires in COVID-19. Assay: immunoSEQ multiplex PCR; the TCRdb copy retains only in-frame clones and omits some. The sample has 280,000 or so clones; 86% are singletons. Material: peripheral blood. These receptor sequences come from a woman between 25 and 40 years old who had recovered from COVID-19. The conserved cysteine and the conserved F or W are not part of the CDR3 here. The order of the fields is J gene, clone size, V gene, CDR3 protein. Where a row states a size, it is once, few, many or the class of an expanded clone; other rows omit it.

>TRBJ1-2|-|TRBV6-5
ASSKGTGAYGYT
>TRBJ2-2|-|TRBV28
ASSTPRRNTGELF
>TRBJ2-2|-|TRBV3-1/TRBV3-2
ASRVPGGELF
>TRBJ2-3|-|TRBV7-3
ASSLTFGEQNTQY
>TRBJ2-7|-|TRBV29-1
SVVLAGVGRYEQY
>TRBJ2-7|once|TRBV6-2/TRBV6-3
ASSYEVAYEQY
>TRBJ1-2|-|TRBV5-6
ASSRYARDRGPGWYGYT
>TRBJ2-5|-|TRBV3-1/TRBV3-2
ASKGLQETQY
>TRBJ1-2|-|TRBV28
ATPPVEGNSNYGYT
>TRBJ2-3|-|TRBV7-7
ASSQLAGGADTQY
>TRBJ1-4|-|TRBV5-6
ASSLGTGDEKLF
>TRBJ2-1|-|TRBV5-6
ASSLAWTSGVNEQF
>TRBJ2-2|once|TRBV12-1
ASSFPPTSGVRTGELF
>TRBJ2-7|-|TRBV27
ASSLGQGAYEQY
>TRBJ2-7|few|TRBV6-5
ASSLPGNEQY
>TRBJ2-5|-|TRBV27
ASSFSGETQY